This T cell receptor (beta chain) emerged from a study of CD8 T cells in ankylosing spondylitis. Overall study findings and caveats: Disease-linked clones were found to be CD8+ and relatively rare in peripheral blood. What seemed typical of ankylosing spondylitis blood was a TCR beta motif built from roughly 8 highly homologous variants. Within matched ankylosing spondylitis synovial fluid, disease-linked clones were reportedly significantly enriched.

Molecular-barcoded quantitative 5'-RACE produced these TCR beta libraries. TCRdb itself ran the 5' RACE reads through MiXCR, one entry per CDR3 protein. The sample yields about 450,000 distinct CDR3 sequences, about 24% seen once. Comment on this clonotype: Its specificity is unknown.

Germline CDR1 reads DFQATT; CDR2 reads SNEGSKA (reference sequence). The length of the CDR3 is 11 residues. The chain is built from TRBV20-1 and TRBJ1-2, with TRBD1 identical over 7 bases. The sequenced sample was blood, either unsorted or a sorted T cell fraction (not recorded which). The TCR comes from a male donor with ankylosing spondylitis. The CDR3 nucleotides are TGCAGCGACGATACAGGGGACGGCTACACCTTC. Its translation is CSDDTGDGYTF.